This T cell receptor (beta chain) was found in a study of T-cell memory formation after mild COVID-19. Notes on the study in general: Pre-infection memory carried some responding clones, suggesting that cross-reactive memory joined.

One entry per CDR3 protein results from TCRdb running MiXCR on the 5' RACE reads. The sample consists of 150,000 to 200,000 distinct CDR3 sequences, about 14% of them appearing once. For this clonotype: Its target is not known.

Germline CDR1 reads SGHNT; CDR2 reads YENEEA. V was shortened by 0 bases and J by 5 bases, with 9 bases between the two germline ends. The CDR3 is made up of 14 amino acids. The sequencing sample was made of PBMCs or a T cell subset sorted from them (not recorded which). The sequence derives from an adult woman who had mild COVID-19 (a few samples of this study predate the infection). Cell type and time point are not known. This sequence joins TRBV11-3 and TRBJ2-3; possible D gene TRBD2, 5 bases. CDR3 in amino acids: CASSLDREGDTQYF. The CDR3 coding sequence is TGTGCCAGCAGCTTAGATCGTGAGGGAGATACGCAGTATTTT.